These 12 T cell receptor beta chains were all obtained from the same sample, sequenced in a study of Tregs in tolerant kidney transplant recipients. Here immunoSEQ multiplex PCR was the method, and the copy in TCRdb shows in-frame clones only, minus some. The sample features some 14,000 clones, with roughly 28% in its top ten. Recipients received nonmyeloablative bone marrow transplants from related graft donors, with transient mixed chimerism. Sequences were derived from CD8+ T cells from blood (PBMCs), sampled 6 months after the transplant. Every receptor here comes from a human patient who received a combined kidney and bone marrow transplant. Some T cells may arise from the graft donor.

As concerns this clone: The DNA ends 3 residues before the CDR3 does, and the rest of the CDR3 is filled in from the germline J gene. The chain links TRBV6-2 or TRBV6-3 to TRBJ2-7, with no clear D. The germline CDR1 and CDR2 sequences are MNHEY and SVGEGT. The CDR3 extends over 12 amino acids. The V end lost 2 bases, the J end lost 3 bases, and 5 bases lay between the germline ends. The sequenced part of the CDR3 DNA is TGTGCCAGCAGTTACATTAGCTACGAG. Translation gives CASSYISYE. The whole CDR3 sequence is CASSYISYEQYF.

Partial CDR3 DNA: TGTGCCAGCCCGATTCGGCGGGAGAGGATAGATACG. Translation gives CASPIRRERIDT. The entire CDR3 sequence reads CASPIRRERIDTQYF. The V and J genes are TRBV2 and TRBJ2-3; 7 bases align to TRBD2. The read gets to within 3 residues of the CDR3 end, and the germline J gene fills in the rest. The CDR3 contains 15 residues. V trimming: 8 bases; J trimming: 5 bases; junction bases outside the gene matches: 13. Per the germline V gene, CDR1 is SNHLY and CDR2 is FYNNEI.

About this clone itself: The CDR3 end lies 3 residues beyond the end of the read and is filled in from the germline J gene. The gene calls are TRBV7-8 and TRBJ1-3; 7 bases match TRBD1. CDR1 and CDR2 (germline): SGHVS, FQNEAQ. With V trimmed by 6 bases and J by 4 bases, 9 bases remained unmatched. The CDR3 is 15 amino acids. The CDR3 DNA, read in part, is TGTGCCAGCAGTCTCCCTCGGACAGGCGGAAACACC. Amino acid sequence: CASSLPRTGGNT. The full CDR3 reads CASSLPRTGGNTIYF.

A remark on this clone: The read gets to within 3 residues of the CDR3 end, and the germline J gene fills in the rest. The rearrangement joins TRBV5-1 to TRBJ2-7; 10 bases are a match to TRBD2. After removal of 1 base from V and 0 bases from J, the junction contained 10 bases not matched to a gene. CDR3 length equals 18 residues. Germline assignment: CDR1 SGHRS and CDR2 YFSETQ. The CDR3 bases that were read are TGCGCCAGCAGCTTGTCGATCCTGGGACTAGCGAGCTCCTACGAG. Amino acids: CASSLSILGLASSYE. The whole CDR3 reads CASSLSILGLASSYEQYF.

With respect to this clone: The sequence runs out 3 residues before the end of the CDR3; the remainder is reconstructed from the germline J gene. The chain carries TRBV7-9 and TRBJ2-3; the match to TRBD1 covers 9 bases. From germline, CDR1 is SEHNR and CDR2 FQNEAQ (reference sequence). There are 14 residues in the CDR3. V trimming: 3 bases; J trimming: 6 bases; junction bases outside the gene matches: 4. The CDR3 here is CASSFGQGTDTQYF. The part of the CDR3 DNA that was read is TGTGCCAGCAGCTTTGGACAGGGGACGGATACG.

Details on this clone: The DNA ends 3 residues before the CDR3 does, and the rest of the CDR3 is filled in from the germline J gene. J is TRBJ1-4 and V is TRBV29-1, with 9 bases identical to TRBD1. The trim removed 3 bases at V and 8 bases at J, leaving 7 bases unmatched. Germline V gives CDR1 SQVTM, CDR2 ANQGSEA. This CDR3 spans 14 amino acids. CDR3 loop: CSVDLGTGNEKLFF. Partial CDR3 DNA: TGCAGCGTTGACCTAGGGACAGGGAACGAAAAA.

On this clone itself: The read terminates 3 residues ahead of where the CDR3 ends, so the germline J gene completes it. V and J are TRBV29-1 and TRBJ1-2; 7 positions match TRBD1. This CDR3 is 13 amino acids long. Germline values: CDR1 SQVTM, CDR2 ANQGSEA. V shed 7 bases and J 2 bases; nucleotides not matched to a gene: 7. CDR3: CSAITGANYGYTF. The covered CDR3 bases are TGCAGCGCAATCACAGGGGCGAACTATGGC.

A word on this clone: The read ends 3 residues early relative to the CDR3; the germline J gene fills the gap. The genes are TRBV11-1 and TRBJ2-7, with D uncertain. V was cut by 6 bases and J by 1 base, with 10 bases left in between. The CDR3 contains 13 residues. Germline assignment: CDR1 SGHAT and CDR2 FQDESV (reference sequence). Incomplete CDR3 DNA: TGTGCCAGCAGTCCCAGTCTTTCCTACGAG. This translates into CASSPSLSYE. The full CDR3 protein reads CASSPSLSYEQYF.

Note on this clone: The observed sequence ends 3 residues before the CDR3 terminus, with the missing tail filled in from the germline J gene. The rearrangement joins TRBV28 to TRBJ2-7; 11 nucleotides line up with TRBD1. The germline V gene has CDR1 MDHEN and CDR2 SYDVKM. J was trimmed by 3 bases and V by 4 bases; bases with no gene match: 2. The CDR3 sequence is 14 residues long. The covered CDR3 bases are TGTGCCAGCAGTTCGGGACAGGGGGACTACGAG. Its protein is CASSSGQGDYE. The whole CDR3 sequence is CASSSGQGDYEQYF.

In regard to this clone: The read ends 3 residues shy of where the CDR3 ends; the end is completed using the germline J gene. This sequence joins TRBV29-1 and TRBJ2-6; 9 bases agree with TRBD2. The length of the CDR3 is 19 residues. CDR1 is SQVTM and CDR2 is ANQGSEA in the germline V gene. The ends lost 7 bases at V and 0 bases at J; junction bases unmatched: 16. Incomplete CDR3 DNA: TGCAGCGCTCGGACGCCGGGACTAGCAGGTTTCTCTGGGGCCAACGTC. Translating gives CSARTPGLAGFSGANV. From start to end, the CDR3 is CSARTPGLAGFSGANVLTF. The whole variable domain, remainder taken from reference TRBV29-1 and TRBJ2-6, is SAVISQKPSRDICQRGTSLTIQCQVDSQVTMMFWYRQQPGQSLTLIATANQGSEATYESGFVIDKFPISRPNLTFSTLTVSNMSPEDSSIYLCSARTPGLAGFSGANVLTFGAGSRLTVL.

On this clone: From the germline J gene comes the end of the CDR3, since the read stops 3 residues before it. The chain links TRBV23-1 to TRBJ2-1; 16 bases align to TRBD2. TRBV23-1 is classed as an ORF, of uncertain function. CDR3 length equals 17 residues. The J segment lost 2 bases and the V segment lost 10 bases, leaving 8 bases of the junction unmatched. The CDR3 bases that were read are TGCGCCACCCTGGGACTAGCGGGAGGGTCTACCTACAATGAG. This translates into CATLGLAGGSTYNE. The whole CDR3 sequence reads CATLGLAGGSTYNEQFF.

In terms of frequency, this clone is medium-sized. The CDR3 protein is CSARSVTLDPETQYF. The CDR3 DNA, read in part, is TGCAGTGCTAGATCAGTGACCCTAGACCCAGAGACC. The chain has TRBV20-1 and TRBJ2-5; unclear D gene. From the germline J gene comes the end of the CDR3, since the read stops 3 residues before it. The germline V gene has CDR1 DFQATT and CDR2 SNEGSKA (reference sequence). V was trimmed by 2 bases and J by 4 bases, leaving 17 bases between them. The CDR3 covers 15 residues.